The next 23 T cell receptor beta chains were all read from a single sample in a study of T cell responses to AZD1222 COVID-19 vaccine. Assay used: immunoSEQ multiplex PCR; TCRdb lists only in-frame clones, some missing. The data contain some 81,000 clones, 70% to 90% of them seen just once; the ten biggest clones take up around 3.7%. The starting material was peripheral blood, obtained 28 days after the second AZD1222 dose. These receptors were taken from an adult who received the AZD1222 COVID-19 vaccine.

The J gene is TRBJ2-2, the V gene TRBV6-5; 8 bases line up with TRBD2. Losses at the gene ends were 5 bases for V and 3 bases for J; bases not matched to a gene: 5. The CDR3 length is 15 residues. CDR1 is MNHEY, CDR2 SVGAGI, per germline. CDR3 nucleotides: TGTGCCAGCAGTCCTTTAGCGGGGCACACCGGGGAGCTGTTTTTT. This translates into CASSPLAGHTGELFF.

The CDR3 DNA reads TGTGCCAGCAGCTTATATGGCACCGGGGAGCTGTTTTTT. This codes for CASSLYGTGELFF. The chain has TRBV7-3 and TRBJ2-2, with D unresolved. CDR1 and CDR2 from the germline V gene are SGHTA and FQGTGA. The CDR3 contains 13 residues. Trimming left V 2 bases short and J 4 bases short, with 5 bases between. Full variable domain (rest looked up from reference TRBV7-3 and TRBJ2-2): GAGVSQTPSNKVTEKGKYVELRCDPISGHTALYWYRQSLGQGPEFLIYFQGTGAADDSGLPNDRFFAVRPEGSVSTLKIQRTERGDSAVYLCASSLYGTGELFFGEGSRLTVL.

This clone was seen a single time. In DNA, the CDR3 is TGTGCCAGCAGCCAAGGCCTCGAGGGCTACACCTTC. Protein sequence: CASSQGLEGYTF. V is TRBV3-1 (or the pseudogene TRBV3-2) and J is TRBJ1-2; D remains ambiguous. V dropped 1 base and J dropped 8 bases, with 8 bases sitting between them. This CDR3 region has 12 residues. Germline lookup yields CDR1 LGHDT and CDR2 YNNKEL (reference sequence).

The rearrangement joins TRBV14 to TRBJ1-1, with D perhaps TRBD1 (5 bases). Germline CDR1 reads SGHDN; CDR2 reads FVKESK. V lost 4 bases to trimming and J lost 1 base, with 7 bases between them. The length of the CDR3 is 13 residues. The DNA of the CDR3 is TGTGCCAGCAGCCGTCAGGGGAACACTGAAGCTTTCTTT. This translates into CASSRQGNTEAFF.

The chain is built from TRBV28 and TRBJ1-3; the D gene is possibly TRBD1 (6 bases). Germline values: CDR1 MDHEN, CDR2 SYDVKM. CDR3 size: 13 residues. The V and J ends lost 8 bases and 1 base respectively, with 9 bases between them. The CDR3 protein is CASSGQSGNTIYF. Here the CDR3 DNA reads TGTGCCAGCTCAGGACAGTCTGGAAACACCATATATTTT.

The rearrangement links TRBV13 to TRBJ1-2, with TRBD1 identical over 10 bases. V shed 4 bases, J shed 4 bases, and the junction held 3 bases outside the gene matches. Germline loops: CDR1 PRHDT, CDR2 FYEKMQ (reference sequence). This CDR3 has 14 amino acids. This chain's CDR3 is CASSSGQGSYGYTF. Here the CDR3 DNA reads TGTGCCAGCAGCTCGGGACAGGGGAGCTATGGCTACACCTTC. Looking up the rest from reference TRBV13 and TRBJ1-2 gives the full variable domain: AAGVIQSPRHLIKEKRETATLKCYPIPRHDTVYWYQQGPGQDPQFLISFYEKMQSDKGSIPDRFSAQQFSDYHSELNMSSLELGDSALYFCASSSGQGSYGYTFGSGTRLTVV.

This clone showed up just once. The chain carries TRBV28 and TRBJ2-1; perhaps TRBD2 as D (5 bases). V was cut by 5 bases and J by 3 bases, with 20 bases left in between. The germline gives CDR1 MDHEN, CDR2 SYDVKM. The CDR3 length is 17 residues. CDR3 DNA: TGTGCCAGCAGTACCCCCCGAGGTGTAGCGAACTACAATGAGCAGTTCTTC. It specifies CASSTPRGVANYNEQFF.

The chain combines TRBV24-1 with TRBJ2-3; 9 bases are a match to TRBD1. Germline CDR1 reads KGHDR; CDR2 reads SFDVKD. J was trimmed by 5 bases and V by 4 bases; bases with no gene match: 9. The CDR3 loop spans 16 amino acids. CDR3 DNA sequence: TGTGCCACCAGTGACCCCGGGACAGGGTGGGAAGATACGCAGTATTTT. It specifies CATSDPGTGWEDTQYF.

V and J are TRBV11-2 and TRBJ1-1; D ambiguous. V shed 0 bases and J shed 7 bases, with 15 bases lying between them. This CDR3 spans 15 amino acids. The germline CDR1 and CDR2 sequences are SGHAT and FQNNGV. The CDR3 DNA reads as TGTGCCAGCAGCTTAGATCCGGGGAGCTACAGTGAAGCTTTCTTT. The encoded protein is CASSLDPGSYSEAFF.

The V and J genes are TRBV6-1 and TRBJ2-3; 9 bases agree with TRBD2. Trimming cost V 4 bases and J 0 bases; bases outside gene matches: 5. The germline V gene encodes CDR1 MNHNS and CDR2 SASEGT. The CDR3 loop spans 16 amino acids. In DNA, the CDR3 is TGTGCCAGCAGTGTAATTGCGGGGGGGAGCACAGATACGCAGTATTTT. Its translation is CASSVIAGGSTDTQYF.

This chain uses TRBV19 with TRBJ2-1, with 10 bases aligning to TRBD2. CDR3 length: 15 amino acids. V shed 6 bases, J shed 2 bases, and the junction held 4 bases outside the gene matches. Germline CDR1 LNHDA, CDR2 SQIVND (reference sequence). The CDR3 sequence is CASSMTSGPYNEQFF. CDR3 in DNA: TGTGCCAGTAGCATGACTAGCGGGCCCTACAATGAGCAGTTCTTC. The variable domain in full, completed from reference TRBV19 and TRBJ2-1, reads DGGITQSPKYLFRKEGQNVTLSCEQNLNHDAMYWYRQDPGQGLRLIYYSQIVNDFQKGDIAEGYSVSREKKESFPLTVTSAQKNPTAFYLCASSMTSGPYNEQFFGPGTRLTVL.

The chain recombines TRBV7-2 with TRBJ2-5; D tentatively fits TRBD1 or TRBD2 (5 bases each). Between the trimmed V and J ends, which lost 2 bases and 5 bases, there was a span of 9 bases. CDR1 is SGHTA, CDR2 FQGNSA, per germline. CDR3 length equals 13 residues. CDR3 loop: CASSLTGTETQYF. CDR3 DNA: TGTGCCAGCAGCTTAACCGGGACGGAGACCCAGTACTTC.

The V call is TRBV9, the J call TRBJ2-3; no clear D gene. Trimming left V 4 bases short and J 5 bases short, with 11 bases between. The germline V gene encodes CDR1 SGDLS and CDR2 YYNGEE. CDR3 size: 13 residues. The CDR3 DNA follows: TGTGCCAGCAGCCCTCAAGTCGAAGATACGCAGTATTTT. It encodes CASSPQVEDTQYF.

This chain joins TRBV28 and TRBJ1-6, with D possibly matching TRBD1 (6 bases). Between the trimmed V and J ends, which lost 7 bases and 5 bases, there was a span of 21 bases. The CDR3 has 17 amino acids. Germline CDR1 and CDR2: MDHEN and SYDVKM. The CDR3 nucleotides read TGTGCCAGCACCACTTTAATGGGGGGCGCGCATAATTCACCCCTCCACTTT. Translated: CASTTLMGGAHNSPLHF. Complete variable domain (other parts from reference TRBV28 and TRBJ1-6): DVKVTQSSRYLVKRTGEKVFLECVQDMDHENMFWYRQDPGLGLRLIYFSYDVKMKEKGDIPEGYSVSREKKERFSLILESASTNQTSMYLCASTTLMGGAHNSPLHFGNGTRLTVT.

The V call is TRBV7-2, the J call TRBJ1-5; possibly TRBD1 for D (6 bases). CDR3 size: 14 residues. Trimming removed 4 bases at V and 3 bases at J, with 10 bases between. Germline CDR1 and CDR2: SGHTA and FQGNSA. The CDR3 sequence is CASSSGQFNQPQHF. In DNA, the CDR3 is TGTGCCAGCAGCTCCGGACAGTTCAATCAGCCCCAGCATTTT.

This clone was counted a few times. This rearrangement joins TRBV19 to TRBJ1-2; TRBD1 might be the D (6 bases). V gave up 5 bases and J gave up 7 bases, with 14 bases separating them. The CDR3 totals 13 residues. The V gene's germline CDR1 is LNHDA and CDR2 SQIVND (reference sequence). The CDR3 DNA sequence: TGTGCCAGTAGTCCCCCGGGACATGCTGGCTACACCTTC. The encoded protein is CASSPPGHAGYTF. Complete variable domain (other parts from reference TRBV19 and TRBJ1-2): DGGITQSPKYLFRKEGQNVTLSCEQNLNHDAMYWYRQDPGQGLRLIYYSQIVNDFQKGDIAEGYSVSREKKESFPLTVTSAQKNPTAFYLCASSPPGHAGYTFGSGTRLTVV.

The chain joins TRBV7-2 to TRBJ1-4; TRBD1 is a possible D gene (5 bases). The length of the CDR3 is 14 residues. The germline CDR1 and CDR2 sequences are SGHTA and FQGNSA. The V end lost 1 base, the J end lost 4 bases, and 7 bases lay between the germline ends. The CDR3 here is CASSLGDGNEKLFF. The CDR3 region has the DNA TGTGCCAGCAGCTTAGGGGACGGTAATGAAAAACTGTTTTTT.

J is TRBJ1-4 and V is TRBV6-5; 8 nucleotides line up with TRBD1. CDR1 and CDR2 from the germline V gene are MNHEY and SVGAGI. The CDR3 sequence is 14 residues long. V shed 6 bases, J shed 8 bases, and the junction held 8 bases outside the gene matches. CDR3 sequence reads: CASRADREGEKLFF. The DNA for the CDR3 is TGTGCCAGCAGGGCGGACAGGGAAGGCGAAAAACTGTTTTTT.

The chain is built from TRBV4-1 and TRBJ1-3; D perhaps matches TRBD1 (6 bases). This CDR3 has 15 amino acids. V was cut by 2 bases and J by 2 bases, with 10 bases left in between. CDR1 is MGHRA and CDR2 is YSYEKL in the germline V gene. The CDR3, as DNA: TGCGCCAGCAGCCAATTCAGGGGTGCTGGAAACACCATATATTTT. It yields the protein CASSQFRGAGNTIYF.

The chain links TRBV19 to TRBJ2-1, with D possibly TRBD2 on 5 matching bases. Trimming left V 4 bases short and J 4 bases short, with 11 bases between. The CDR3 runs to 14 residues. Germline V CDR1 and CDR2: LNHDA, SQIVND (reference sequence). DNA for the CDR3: TGTGCCAGTAGTACCGGGAAGCTATACAATGAGCAGTTCTTC. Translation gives CASSTGKLYNEQFF.

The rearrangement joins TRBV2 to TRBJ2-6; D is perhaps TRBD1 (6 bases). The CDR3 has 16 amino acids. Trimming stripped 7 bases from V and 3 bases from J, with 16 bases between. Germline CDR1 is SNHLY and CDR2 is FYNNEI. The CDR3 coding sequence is TGTGCCAGCACCAGAGATGAGGGGGATGGGGCCAACGTCCTGACTTTC. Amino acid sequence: CASTRDEGDGANVLTF.

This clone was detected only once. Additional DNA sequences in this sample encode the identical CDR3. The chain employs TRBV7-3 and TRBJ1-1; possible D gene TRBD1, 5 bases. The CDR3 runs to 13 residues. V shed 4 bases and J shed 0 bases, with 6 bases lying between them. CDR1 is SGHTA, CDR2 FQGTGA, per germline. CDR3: CASSSDMNTEAFF. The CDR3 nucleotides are TGTGCCAGCAGCTCGGACATGAACACTGAAGCTTTCTTT.

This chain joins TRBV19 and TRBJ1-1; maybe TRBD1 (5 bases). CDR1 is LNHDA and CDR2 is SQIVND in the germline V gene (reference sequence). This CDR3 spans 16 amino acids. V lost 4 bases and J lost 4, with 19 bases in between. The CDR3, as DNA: TGTGCCAGTAGTACCCCCAGGGAGGCGAGGATCACTGAAGCTTTCTTT. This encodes CASSTPREARITEAFF.